This TCR beta chain comes out of a study of T cells in Graves' hyperthyroidism and ophthalmopathy. RNA transcripts provided the source from which TCR beta CDR3 regions were amplified. The HTBI primer set drove a first-round RT-PCR of the TCR CDR3. TCRdb re-called the multiplex PCR reads with MiXCR, one entry per CDR3 protein. The profile shows some 500,000 distinct CDR3 sequences, approximately 14% of them singletons. This clonotype was seen repeatedly, ten times or more. This sample holds PBMCs from approximately 10 ml fresh peripheral blood. Germline V gene lookup returns CDR1 LNHNV and CDR2 YYDKDF (reference sequence). Trimming took 0 bases from V and 0 from J; bases not matched to a gene: 10. This CDR3 has 18 amino acids.

Sequencing was carried out using blood. The source is a woman younger than 35 with Graves' hyperthyroidism. V usage is TRBV15 and J usage is TRBJ1-1; 7 bases are shared with TRBD1. CDR3 DNA: TGTGCCACCAGCAGAGATGCCGGGACAGACTTATTGAACACTGAAGCTTTCTTT. Translating gives CATSRDAGTDLLNTEAFF.